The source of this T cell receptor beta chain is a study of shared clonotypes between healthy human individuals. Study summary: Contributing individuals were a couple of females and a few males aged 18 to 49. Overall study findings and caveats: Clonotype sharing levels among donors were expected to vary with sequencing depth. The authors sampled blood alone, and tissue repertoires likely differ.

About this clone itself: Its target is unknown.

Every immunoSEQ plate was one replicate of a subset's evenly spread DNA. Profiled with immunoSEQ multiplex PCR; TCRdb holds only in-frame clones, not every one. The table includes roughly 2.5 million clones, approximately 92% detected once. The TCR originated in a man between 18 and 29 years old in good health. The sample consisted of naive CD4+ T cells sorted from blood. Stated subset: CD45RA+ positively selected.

The CDR3 spells CASSSWGSSYNEQFF. CDR3 nucleotide sequence: TGCGCCAGCAGCTCGTGGGGTAGCTCCTACAATGAGCAGTTCTTC. The chain has TRBV5-1 and TRBJ2-1; D unresolved. The CDR3 extends over 15 amino acids. Germline CDR1 SGHRS, CDR2 YFSETQ. Trimming pared 3 bases from V and 0 bases from J, leaving 10 bases between.